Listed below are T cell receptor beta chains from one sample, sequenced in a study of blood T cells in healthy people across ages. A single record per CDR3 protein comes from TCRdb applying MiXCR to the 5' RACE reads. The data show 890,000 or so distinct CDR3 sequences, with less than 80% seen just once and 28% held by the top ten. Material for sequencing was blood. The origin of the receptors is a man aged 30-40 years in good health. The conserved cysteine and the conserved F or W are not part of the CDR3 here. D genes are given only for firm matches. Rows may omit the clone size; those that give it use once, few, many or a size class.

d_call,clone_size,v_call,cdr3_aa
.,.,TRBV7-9,ASSLSDAEQF
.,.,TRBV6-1,ASSEGLSEIYEQY
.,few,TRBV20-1,SARFAGRAYNEQF
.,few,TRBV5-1,ASSLDPIQETQY
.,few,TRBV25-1,ASSALAYNEQF
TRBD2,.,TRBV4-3,ASSQDFVKRGVPETQY
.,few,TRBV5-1,ASSLVFTVSGANVLT
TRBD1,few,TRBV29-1,SATSGTGYGYEQY
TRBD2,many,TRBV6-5,ASSYGAGGVDTQY
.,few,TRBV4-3,ASSQGGGEQF
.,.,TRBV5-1,ASSLAGQVQETQY
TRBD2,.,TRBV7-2,ASSSLPSGGNNEQF
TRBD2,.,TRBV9,ASSPRPLLAGVHNEQF
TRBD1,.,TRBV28,ASRPPGQLSSYEQY
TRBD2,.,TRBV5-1,ASSLTEGLAGGHEQF
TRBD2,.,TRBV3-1,ASSQEAGSSYNEQF
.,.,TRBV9,ASSVEGATGSDTQY
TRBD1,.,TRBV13,ASSPTGSSGVEQY
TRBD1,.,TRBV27,PSSLRGRLLNEQF
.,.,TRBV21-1,ASSFVGGGFNEQY
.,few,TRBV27,ASSPLGGVRYGEQY
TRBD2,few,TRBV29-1,SVEPMGGGTDTQY
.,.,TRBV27,ASSLYLPYRDQSPGANVLT
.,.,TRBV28,ASSLAGAGYGYT
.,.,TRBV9,ASSAPAGAPGNEQF
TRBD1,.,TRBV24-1,ATSDRGTGNYNEQY
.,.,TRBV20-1,SARDHKGTGNTEAF
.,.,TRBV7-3,ASSRANTGELF
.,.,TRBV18,TSSPGGRVNTEAF
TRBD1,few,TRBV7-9,ASSLLGTVPYNEQF
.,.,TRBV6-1,ASSEAQSDRYEQY
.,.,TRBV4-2,ASSQVGGGVEKLF
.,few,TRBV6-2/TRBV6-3,ASSYADSTGELF